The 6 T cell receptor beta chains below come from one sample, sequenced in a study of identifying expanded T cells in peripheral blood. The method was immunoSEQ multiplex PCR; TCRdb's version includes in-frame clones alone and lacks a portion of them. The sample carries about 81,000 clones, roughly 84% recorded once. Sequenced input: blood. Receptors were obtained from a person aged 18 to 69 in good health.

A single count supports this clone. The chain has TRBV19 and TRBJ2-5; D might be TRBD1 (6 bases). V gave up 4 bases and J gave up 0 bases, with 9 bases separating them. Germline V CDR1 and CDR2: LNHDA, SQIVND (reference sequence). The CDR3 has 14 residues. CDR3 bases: TGTGCCAGTAGTACAGGGGTTTACCAAGAGACCCAGTACTTC. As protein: CASSTGVYQETQYF.

The CDR3 sequence: CASSSIASGANVLTF. Here the CDR3 DNA reads TGTGCCAGCAGCTCAATAGCTTCTGGGGCCAACGTCCTGACTTTC. The chain carries TRBV7-2 and TRBJ2-6; D gene uncertain. The CDR3 length is 15 residues. In germline, CDR1 is SGHTA, CDR2 FQGNSA. Trimming stripped 4 bases from V and 1 base from J, with 8 bases between.

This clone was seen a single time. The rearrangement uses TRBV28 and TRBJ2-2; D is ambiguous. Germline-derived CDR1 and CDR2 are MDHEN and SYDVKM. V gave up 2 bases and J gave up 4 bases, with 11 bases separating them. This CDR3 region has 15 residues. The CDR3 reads CASSLGPFGTGELFF. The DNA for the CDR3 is TGTGCCAGCAGTTTAGGACCTTTCGGCACCGGGGAGCTGTTTTTT.

CDR3 bases: TGTGCCAGCAGTGCCCTCGGCGGTGGGGCTGAGCCCCAGCATTTT. Protein sequence: CASSALGGGAEPQHF. V and J are TRBV6-1 and TRBJ1-5; tentatively, D is TRBD1 (5 bases). The CDR3 totals 15 residues. The ends were cut back, 4 bases at V and 8 bases at J, with 18 bases in the middle. Germline-derived CDR1 and CDR2 are MNHNS and SASEGT.

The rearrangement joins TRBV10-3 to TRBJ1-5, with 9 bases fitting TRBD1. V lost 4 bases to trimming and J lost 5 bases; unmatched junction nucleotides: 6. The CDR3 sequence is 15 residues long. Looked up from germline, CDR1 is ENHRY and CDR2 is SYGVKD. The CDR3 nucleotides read TGTGCCATCAGTGGGGGGACAGGGACCGATCAGCCCCAGCATTTT. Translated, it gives CAISGGTGTDQPQHF.

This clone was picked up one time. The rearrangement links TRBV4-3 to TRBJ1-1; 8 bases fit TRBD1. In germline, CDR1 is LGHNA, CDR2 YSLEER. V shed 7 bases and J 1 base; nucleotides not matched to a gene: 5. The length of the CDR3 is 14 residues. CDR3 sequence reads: CASNPGTGNTEAFF. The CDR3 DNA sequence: TGCGCCAGCAACCCTGGGACAGGGAACACTGAAGCTTTCTTT.